This note documents a single T cell receptor beta chain sequence. Its matching antigen is unknown. The data were taken from a study of cytomegalovirus exposure and HLA in healthy donors. Study information: The platform used for the 120 or so validation repertoires matched that of the roughly 700 first-cohort repertoires, a later analysis reported.

Study outcomes and limitations: 164 TCR beta chains were listed as cytomegalovirus-associated. Per published reports, the classifier diagnosed cytomegalovirus status with high specificity and sensitivity. Most TCR sequences proved rare, with some public TCRs found in many donors.

TCRdb's table, derived via immunoSEQ multiplex PCR, lists solely in-frame clones and lacks some. The sample yields under 200,000 clones, 84% seen once. The J segment lost 5 bases and the V segment lost 5 bases, leaving 8 bases of the junction unmatched. Germline CDR1 and CDR2: KGHSH and LQKENI. This CDR3 comprises 14 residues. The sequencing input was PBMCs. The V gene is TRBV18, the J gene TRBJ2-7; 8 bases align to TRBD1. This receptor was obtained from a man aged 18 to 30 in good health and CMV-seropositive. The CDR3 loop is CASSSGQGWDEQYF. The CDR3 nucleotides read TGTGCCAGCTCAAGCGGACAGGGATGGGACGAGCAGTACTTC.